This T cell receptor (beta chain) was documented in a study of a mutant IDH1 vaccine in newly diagnosed glioma. In the study overall: Patients were started on vaccination 4-6 weeks after radiotherapy alone, or with temozolomide cycles.

On this clone: The antigen remains undetermined.

The time point is: week 35, safety follow-up. It was 300 ug of mutant IDH1 20-mer peptide that made up each vaccine dose, given with topical imiquimod. Tumors from donors were new WHO grade 3 or 4 IDH1-mutant astrocytomas with ATRX loss. Measured with immunoSEQ multiplex PCR; TCRdb has only the in-frame clones, and not every one. The sample carries 50,000 to 70,000 clones, 74% recorded once. The CDR3 contains 16 residues. V trimming: 0 bases; J trimming: 0 bases; junction bases outside the gene matches: 2. Per germline, CDR1 SGHRS and CDR2 YFSETQ. Sample: PBMCs, taken from a glioma patient whose treatment included an IDH1 peptide vaccine. This clonotype was sampled from a man aged 50 or older with glioma. This sequence joins TRBV5-1 and TRBJ2-3; TRBD1 matches at 9 bases. In nucleotides, the CDR3 is TGCGCCAGCAGCTTGGGGGGACAGGGTAGCACAGATACGCAGTATTTT. Translation: CASSLGGQGSTDTQYF.